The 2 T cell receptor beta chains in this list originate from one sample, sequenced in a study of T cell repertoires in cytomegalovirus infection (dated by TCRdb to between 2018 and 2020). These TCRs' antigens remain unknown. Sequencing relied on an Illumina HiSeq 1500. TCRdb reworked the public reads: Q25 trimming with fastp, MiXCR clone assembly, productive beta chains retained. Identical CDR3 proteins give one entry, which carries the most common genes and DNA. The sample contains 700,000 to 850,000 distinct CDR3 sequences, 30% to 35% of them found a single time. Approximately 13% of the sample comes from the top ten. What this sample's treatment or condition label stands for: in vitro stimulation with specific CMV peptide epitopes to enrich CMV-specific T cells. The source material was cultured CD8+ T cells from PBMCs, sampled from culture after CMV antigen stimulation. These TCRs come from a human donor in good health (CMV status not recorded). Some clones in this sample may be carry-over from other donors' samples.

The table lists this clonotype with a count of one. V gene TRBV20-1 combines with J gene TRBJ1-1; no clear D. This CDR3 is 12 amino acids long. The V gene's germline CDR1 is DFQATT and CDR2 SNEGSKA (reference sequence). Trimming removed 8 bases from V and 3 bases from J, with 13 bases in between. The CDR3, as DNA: TGCAGTCCAAGGGAATTGGACACTGAAGCTTTCTTT. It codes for CSPRELDTEAFF.

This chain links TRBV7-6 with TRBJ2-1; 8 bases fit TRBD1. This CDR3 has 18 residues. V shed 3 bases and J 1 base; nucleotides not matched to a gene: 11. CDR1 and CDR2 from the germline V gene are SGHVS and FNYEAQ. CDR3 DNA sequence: TGTGCCAGCAGCTTCGGGGGTTGGACAGGGTCTTCCTACAATGAGCAGTTCTTC. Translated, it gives CASSFGGWTGSSYNEQFF.